One sample yielded the 21 T cell receptor beta chains listed below, sequenced in a study of HIV-infected children after antiretroviral therapy interruption. RNA-based 3' RACE libraries used unique molecular identifiers. A single record per CDR3 protein comes from TCRdb applying MiXCR to the 3' RACE reads. The sample records 30,000 to 50,000 distinct CDR3 sequences, about 7% being singletons. The treatment is: PENTA 11 planned treatment interruption arm or continuous ART arm. This specimen was CD45RA+ CD4+ T cells from PBMCs, pooled from several time points, taken from a donor given antiretroviral therapy, either interrupted or continuous. As for subset: naive CD4+ CD45RA+ CD45RO- T cells. The source of these receptors is a pool of human donors with HIV.

This clonotype was observed at least ten times. V gene TRBV9 combines with J gene TRBJ2-7; TRBD2 matches 11 bases. The CDR3 consists of 20 residues. Germline V lookup: CDR1 SGDLS, CDR2 YYNGEE. V gave up 0 bases and J gave up 3 bases; unmatched junction bases: 17. CDR3 sequence: CASSVGGAGAGTSGFYEQYF. In nucleotides, the CDR3 is TGTGCCAGCAGCGTAGGGGGGGCAGGGGCAGGGACTAGCGGCTTCTACGAGCAGTACTTC.

This clonotype has ten or more counts. The rearrangement links TRBV20-1 to TRBJ2-5; tentatively, D is TRBD2 (6 bases). Germline lookup yields CDR1 DFQATT and CDR2 SNEGSKA (reference sequence). The V end lost 0 bases, the J end lost 5 bases, and 16 bases lay between the germline ends. This CDR3 is built from 15 residues. CDR3 bases: TGCAGTGCTAGAGACGGGAGTGGTCGATCGGAGACCCAGTACTTC. It yields the protein CSARDGSGRSETQYF.

This clonotype was seen a few times. A much bigger clone sits one base away, suggesting this may be a read error. The CDR3 nucleotides are TGTGCCAGCAGCCAAGACAATTCCTATAATTCGCCCCTCTACTTT. This gives the protein CASSQDNSYNSPLYF. The chain couples TRBV4-2 to TRBJ1-6; D gene unclear. The CDR3 has 15 amino acids. Germline CDR1 reads LGHNA; CDR2 reads YNFKEQ.

This clonotype has a single count. A much more abundant neighbour one base away suggests this may be a read error. The chain joins TRBV18 to TRBJ1-1, with D unclear. The CDR3 has 12 residues. Per the germline V gene, CDR1 is KGHSH and CDR2 is LQKENI. Between the trimmed V and J ends, which lost 8 bases and 0 bases, there was a span of 7 bases. The CDR3 DNA follows: TGTGCCAGCACGCTAATGAACACTGAAGCTTTCTTT. Protein: CASTLMNTEAFF.

Many counts were recorded for this clonotype. V and J are TRBV20-1 and TRBJ2-4; D possibly corresponds to TRBD1 (5 bases). Trimming shortened V by 4 bases and J by 5 bases, and 12 bases separated the two germline ends. The CDR3 consists of 13 residues. Germline V gene data show CDR1 as DFQATT and CDR2 as SNEGSKA (reference sequence). This chain's CDR3 is CSAIKVGQNIQYF. CDR3 nucleotide sequence: TGCAGTGCTATCAAAGTGGGGCAAAACATTCAGTACTTC.

The chain combines TRBV2 with TRBJ1-6, with TRBD1 as a possible D gene (6 bases). The CDR3 is made up of 14 amino acids. V dropped 6 bases and J dropped 9 bases, with 15 bases sitting between them. From germline, CDR1 is SNHLY and CDR2 FYNNEI. The CDR3 loop reads CASSAGQPVSPLHF. In nucleotides, the CDR3 is TGTGCCAGCAGCGCCGGACAGCCGGTTTCACCCCTCCACTTT.

There are a few counts of this clonotype. The chain is built from TRBV11-2 and TRBJ2-5; 8 bases match TRBD1. The CDR3 covers 14 residues. V lost 3 bases, J lost 5 bases, and 5 bases stayed unmatched. CDR1 SGHAT and CDR2 FQNNGV come from the germline V gene. The CDR3 here is CASSFGQGRETQYF. Here the CDR3 DNA reads TGTGCCAGCAGCTTTGGACAGGGACGGGAGACCCAGTACTTC.

The chain combines TRBV7-2 with TRBJ1-6; 9 nucleotides match TRBD1. V shed 3 bases, J shed 10 bases, and the junction held 7 bases outside the gene matches. CDR1 is SGHTA, CDR2 FQGNSA, per germline. The CDR3 spans 15 residues. The CDR3 here is CASSFGQGMGSPLHF. CDR3 nucleotide sequence: TGTGCCAGCAGCTTCGGACAGGGGATGGGCTCACCCCTCCACTTT.

This clonotype was observed a few times. This rearrangement joins TRBV27 to TRBJ2-1; the match to TRBD2 covers 9 bases. Germline V gene lookup returns CDR1 MNHEY and CDR2 SMNVEV (reference sequence). The junction had 10 bases not matched to a gene; V was cut back by 5 bases and J by 8 bases. This CDR3 contains 15 residues. The CDR3 sequence: CASSRWSGGRDEQFF. The CDR3 coding sequence is TGTGCCAGCAGTCGCTGGAGCGGGGGGAGGGATGAGCAGTTCTTC.

In this sample, this clonotype is medium-sized. The V call is TRBV11-2, the J call TRBJ2-7, with TRBD1 identical over 8 bases. The CDR3 consists of 14 residues. Germline values: CDR1 SGHAT, CDR2 FQNNGV. J lost 0 bases, V lost 5 bases, and 3 bases had no gene match. This CDR3 reads CASSTDRGSYEQYF. Written as DNA, the CDR3 is TGTGCCAGCAGCACAGACAGGGGCTCCTACGAGCAGTACTTC.

Here the CDR3 reads CSSRDRVYGYTF. The CDR3 nucleotides are TGCAGCTCCCGGGACAGGGTTTATGGCTACACCTTC. V and J are TRBV29-1 and TRBJ1-2; 9 bases match TRBD1. The ends lost 8 bases at V and 5 bases at J; junction bases unmatched: 6. Germline V gene sequence: CDR1 SQVTM, CDR2 ANQGSEA. This CDR3 contains 12 residues.

Ten or more counts support this clonotype. The V gene is TRBV30, the J gene TRBJ1-1, with 7 bases lining up with TRBD1. The CDR3 totals 15 residues. Germline CDR1 and CDR2: GTSNPN and SVGIG (reference sequence). J was trimmed by 3 bases and V by 2 bases; bases with no gene match: 9. CDR3 DNA sequence: TGTGCCTGGAGTAACCCACAGGGGCTGGACACTGAAGCTTTCTTT. Translated, it gives CAWSNPQGLDTEAFF.

This clonotype has ten or more counts. The chain uses TRBV12-3 or TRBV12-4 and TRBJ2-2; maybe TRBD1 (5 bases). The CDR3 consists of 15 residues. The ends were cut back, 6 bases at V and 0 bases at J, with 11 bases in the middle. CDR3 in DNA: TGTGCCAGCAGGCGACAGAGTCCGAACACCGGGGAGCTGTTTTTT. It translates to CASRRQSPNTGELFF.

This clonotype was detected ten times or more. This sequence joins TRBV4-1 and TRBJ1-5, with 7 nucleotides matching TRBD1. The CDR3 runs to 16 residues. Germline CDR1 and CDR2: MGHRA and YSYEKL. The V segment lost 1 base and the J segment 2 bases; nucleotides outside the gene matches: 5. CDR3 sequence reads: CASSQGDRVGNQPQHF. Written as DNA, the CDR3 is TGCGCCAGCAGCCAAGGAGACAGGGTGGGCAATCAGCCCCAGCATTTT.

The table lists this clonotype with many counts. The chain uses TRBV7-2 and TRBJ1-5; D not certain. Germline-derived CDR1 and CDR2 are SGHTA and FQGNSA. V lost 6 bases, J lost 3 bases, and 15 bases lay in between. The CDR3 covers 15 residues. In DNA form, the CDR3 reads TGTGCCAGCAGTCTAGAGGGCATAGTCAATCAGCCCCAGCATTTT. Translation gives CASSLEGIVNQPQHF.

This clonotype has a count of ten or more. The chain recombines TRBV25-1 with TRBJ1-2, with TRBD1 as a possible D gene (5 bases). CDR1 is MGHDK and CDR2 is SYGVNS in the germline V gene. V was cut by 2 bases and J by 8 bases, with 12 bases left in between. The CDR3 covers 13 residues. The chain's CDR3 is CASSEGTKGGYTF. CDR3 coding DNA: TGTGCCAGCAGTGAAGGGACTAAGGGGGGCTACACCTTC.

This clonotype was recorded a few times. CDR3 region: CASRAVLDTEAFF. The DNA for the CDR3 is TGTGCCAGCAGGGCCGTGCTCGACACTGAAGCTTTCTTT. The V gene is TRBV12-3 or TRBV12-4, the J gene TRBJ1-1; D remains ambiguous. This CDR3 comprises 13 residues. Between the trimmed V and J ends, which lost 6 bases and 3 bases, there was a span of 11 bases.

Ten or more counts support this clonotype. V is TRBV18 and J is TRBJ2-5; the D gene is possibly TRBD2 (6 bases). The germline CDR1 and CDR2 sequences are KGHSH and LQKENI. With 4 bases removed from V and 3 bases from J, the gap between germline ends came to 9 bases. This CDR3 is 13 amino acids long. CDR3 sequence reads: CASSLGLKETQYF. The CDR3 DNA reads as TGTGCCAGCTCACTGGGACTTAAAGAGACCCAGTACTTC.

This clonotype was seen repeatedly, ten times or more. The chain has TRBV2 and TRBJ2-7, with TRBD1 matching 9 bases. The CDR3 sequence is 14 residues long. Germline CDR1 is SNHLY and CDR2 is FYNNEI. V shed 5 bases, J shed 3 bases, and the junction held 5 bases outside the gene matches. CDR3 sequence: CASSSGTGIYEQYF. The DNA of the CDR3 is TGTGCCAGCAGTTCCGGGACAGGGATCTACGAGCAGTACTTC.

In this sample, this clonotype turned up many times. J is TRBJ2-2 and V is TRBV7-2; tentatively, D is TRBD2 (5 bases). The V and J ends lost 3 bases and 5 bases respectively, with 13 bases between them. The CDR3 covers 15 residues. Germline V gene lookup returns CDR1 SGHTA and CDR2 FQGNSA. The CDR3 reads CASSFFGGRTGELFF. The CDR3 bases are TGTGCCAGCAGCTTTTTTGGAGGAAGGACCGGGGAGCTGTTTTTT.

This clonotype was seen many times. The chain recombines TRBV6-6 with TRBJ2-7; tentatively, D is TRBD1 (5 bases). With 5 bases removed from V and 10 bases from J, the gap between germline ends came to 12 bases. Germline V gives CDR1 MNHNY, CDR2 SVGAGI (reference sequence). The CDR3 loop spans 11 amino acids. The CDR3 DNA sequence: TGTGCCAGCAGTGACAGCTATGAACAGTACTTC. It yields the protein CASSDSYEQYF.